This T cell receptor (beta chain) appears in the sequencing data of a study of sequential checkpoint blockade in melanoma. The overall study: Each arm's sequence ended with maintenance nivolumab.

Measured with immunoSEQ multiplex PCR; TCRdb has only the in-frame clones, and not every one. The profile covers fewer than 45,000 clones, with roughly 90% appearing a single time and approximately 12% taken by the ten largest. Germline trimming cut 7 bases from V and 2 bases from J; bases unmatched to any gene: 7. Germline assignment: CDR1 MNHEY and CDR2 SVGAGI. This CDR3 has 15 residues. Treatment specified: randomized to nivolumab then ipilimumab (arm A) or the reverse (arm B). None of the patients previously received DNA-damaging chemotherapy. Live CD3+CD8+ CD19− CD56− cells were sorted from PBMCs.

The sample here was CD8+ T cells sorted from blood (inferred from file names), taken from a patient given nivolumab and ipilimumab in sequence. This TCR was sampled from a human donor with melanoma. The rearrangement uses TRBV6-5 and TRBJ2-2; 7 positions match TRBD2. Written as DNA, the CDR3 is TGTGCCAGCAACATAGGGACTACAAACACCGGGGAGCTGTTTTTT. Protein sequence: CASNIGTTNTGELFF.